This T cell receptor (beta chain) was identified during a study of identical twins (dated by TCRdb to the mid-2010s). Notes on the research overall: TCR alpha and beta repertoires from monozygotic twins, unrelated adults of various ages and cord blood were deep-sequenced to test whether fetal clonotypes persist. Replicate twin experiments were performed at different times using different library preparation protocols to rule out contamination. The paper as a whole reports these results and caveats: Compared with coincidental sharing between unrelated individuals, out-of-frame TCR alpha sequences shared between twins had an excess of sequences with low generation probability. A weaker excess of twin sharing was found in beta out-of-frame sequences because the signal-to-noise ratio was lowered by fewer shared sequences. In monozygotic twins, out-of-frame TCR alpha sharing was systematically underestimated by recombination models, although the models agreed with sharing between unrelated individuals. Fewer insertions were carried by abundant cord blood beta clonotypes; a weaker similar trend was observed in young adult naive repertoires, while no such trend was observed in memory repertoires. Conclusions relied on cross-sectional statistical analysis, since the same donors could not be followed over many years. Invariant T cells such as MAIT and iNKT could partly confound zero-insertion analyses, though diverse VJ usage argued against this for most clonotypes.

Only healthy Caucasian donors were included. The twin cohort consisted of three pairs of female monozygotic twins, all aged about 18 to 29 years. The RNA used for TCR libraries was isolated from peripheral blood mononuclear cells. Of note for this clonotype: Its recognized antigen is unknown. The sample holds no much larger clone one base away, and base qualities are not on file.

Per the germline V gene, SGHVS is the CDR1 and FQNEAQ is the CDR2. Measured from the cysteine to the phenylalanine, the CDR3 is 15 residues long. This entry keeps only the CDR3 DNA: 45 bases, framed from base 1. After removal of 1 base from V and 8 bases from J, the junction retains 7 bases not matched to a gene. The protocol used for the library was 5' RACE. Data came from an Illumina HiSeq 2000. Template switching introduced a universal primer binding site; the final cDNA contained a unique molecular identifier, enabling accurate counting of TCR cDNA molecules. First-strand cDNA for TCR alpha and beta chains was synthesized from specific primers in the conserved constant-segment region. Each cDNA library was double barcoded, with a SMART-Mk sample barcode plus Illumina barcodes, to control for contamination. TruSeq adapter sequences and Illumina sample barcodes were added in two successive PCR steps. The TCR alpha and beta cDNA libraries were sequenced on the Illumina HiSeq platform using custom primers. Regarding the original processing steps: Unique molecular identifiers were extracted from raw reads with MiGEC, and CDR3 positions were determined with MiXCR. For each individual, recombination models were inferred using an EM algorithm with the repgenHMM and IGoR tools. The tcR package in R was used for shared clonotype analysis, with sharing normalized by the product of cloneset sizes. To study raw recombination without the effects of thymic and clonal selection, out-of-frame nonproductive sequences were analyzed. The raw public reads went through TCRdb reprocessing: fastp at Q25, MiXCR clone calling, in-frame beta chains kept. Entries that share a CDR3 protein sequence are merged under the most common genes and DNA. TCRdb's processing, not the authors' own work, is the source of the V and J calls. For this sample the table gives about 720,000 distinct CDR3 sequences, of which about 9.4% were detected only once. Roughly 0.97% of the sample belongs to the ten largest clones.

Another study also made use of these data, one on yellow fever vaccine responses in identical twins. As the second study states: According to the authors, the vaccine-induced T cell response in identical twins seemed to be partly convergent and partly specific to each individual. In identical twins, the study followed T cell clones that responded to the vaccine with precision.

What was sequenced was PBMCs. The sequence came from a woman in her late teens or twenties in good health. This chain is built from TRBV7-8 and TRBJ2-1; 8 central bases correspond to TRBD2. The DNA sequence is TGTGCCAGCAGCTTAGACGGGAGGGCAGGCGATGAGCAGTTCTTC. Translated, it gives CASSLDGRAGDEQFF.